This TCR beta chain comes out of a study of CXCR3-negative and CXCR3-positive naive CD8 T cells (dated by TCRdb to between 2018 and 2021). Turning to the overall study: In total, around 140 million TRB reads were obtained, or roughly 1.5 +/- 0.3 million reads per library. Naive subsets from 5 or 6 donors and memory cells from 3 donors were included in the TRBV-TRBJ cluster analysis. Data from some twelve donors, pooled across two independent experiments, went into the diversity and physicochemical repertoire analyses. The investigation overall reported the following: Freshly isolated PBMCs were used for most assays because CXCR3 expression partially decreased after cryopreservation. Repertoire diversity was comparably high in both naive subsets but much lower in memory CD8+ T cells. Surface CD5, linked to self-reactivity in mice, was comparable between naive subsets; TCR interaction strength was therefore also inferred from TRB CDR3 physicochemical properties. Within the same donor, TRBV-TRBJ usage looked similar between naive CXCR3-negative and CXCR3-positive cells, but memory cells had distinct patterns.

For every CD8+ T cell subset, under 350,000 cells were flow-sorted straight into RLT lysis buffer, and each subset was sorted in triplicate. Peripheral blood mononuclear cells were isolated from buffy coats by standard density gradient centrifugation. Total RNA was extracted from sorted cells using an RNeasy Mini Kit. From cysteine to phenylalanine, the CDR3 is 16 amino acids long. No DNA was logged. Sequences SGHTA (CDR1) and FQGNSA (CDR2) are obtained from the germline V gene. Data came from a NextSeq 550. The Human TCR Profiling Kit (MiLaboratory) was used to make UMI-labeled 5' RACE TRB cDNA libraries. cDNA synthesis used the entire amount of extracted RNA, and PCR amplification then used the entire amount of cDNA produced. Libraries were prepared in parallel with an identical number of PCR cycles. The published analysis was carried out like this. With a requirement of at least two reads per UMI, MIGEC and MiXCR extracted about 52,000 +/- 9,100 unique UMI-labeled TRB cDNA molecules per library. Each library averaged 40,000 +/- 10,000 functional in-frame TRB CDR3 nucleotide clonotypes without stop codons. Diversity metrics, including normalized Shannon-Wiener and Chao1, were computed in VDJtools after downsampling to 5000 UMI-labeled TRB molecules per sample. Clonotype-size-weighted physicochemical properties of the central five CDR3 residues (interaction energy, strength, volume and Kidera factor 4) were computed in VDJtools. TCRdb reprocessed the reads and provides one entry for every CDR3 protein sequence; no DNA is given. The V and J calls here are based on TCRdb, not the publication. This sample's table has entries for about 22,000 distinct CDR3 sequences. The ten biggest clones cover roughly a fifth of the sample.

As regards this clonotype: Its antigen has not been determined.

Sequencing was done on a sample of memory CD8+ T cells from blood. Reading the label with the study, this specimen's cell subset or site is: conventional CD8+ memory T cells (TMEM), sorted as controls. This clonotype was obtained from a human donor in good health. Some clones in this sample may be carry-over from other donors' samples. The rearrangement joined TRBV7-2 to TRBJ2-2; TCRdb indicates TRBD1, and absent DNA this call remains unverified. The CDR3 sequence is CASSPRQGRNTGELFF. The entire variable domain, with the stretches around the CDR3 drawn from the reference TRBV7-2 and TRBJ2-2 proteins, is GAGVSQSPSNKVTEKGKDVELRCDPISGHTALYWYRQSLGQGLEFLIYFQGNSAPDKSGLPSDRFSAERTGGSVSTLTIQRTQQEDSAVYLCASSPRQGRNTGELFFGEGSRLTVL.